The 16 T cell receptor beta chains in this list originate from one sample, sequenced in a study of shared clonotypes between healthy human individuals. Data came from immunoSEQ multiplex PCR; TCRdb stores just in-frame clones and leaves some out. The sample records about 2 million clones, about 94% being singletons. Terminally differentiated effector memory CD45RA+ cells were excluded from the naive CD8 cells, which were CD45RO-negative and positively selected for CCR7. The sample taken for sequencing was naive CD8+ T cells sorted from blood. Receptors originate from a man between 18 and 35 years old in good health.

The CDR3 nucleotides read TGTGCCAGTAGTACTTGGGACAGCTCCTACGAGCAGTACTTC. Translation: CASSTWDSSYEQYF. V usage is TRBV19 and J usage is TRBJ2-7, with 7 bases identical to TRBD1. CDR1 and CDR2 (germline): LNHDA, SQIVND (reference sequence). This CDR3 is built from 14 residues. Trimming removed 4 bases from V and 0 bases from J; junction bases left unmatched: 3.

This clone was picked up one time. J is TRBJ1-1 and V is TRBV5-1; D is possibly TRBD1 (6 bases). The V gene lost 0 bases and the J gene lost 1 base, with 10 bases spanning the gap. Germline CDR1 reads SGHRS; CDR2 reads YFSETQ. The CDR3 loop spans 15 amino acids. CDR3 nucleotides: TGCGCCAGCAGCTTGGCCAGGGGAGGGAACACTGAAGCTTTCTTT. It specifies CASSLARGGNTEAFF.

The V and J genes are TRBV4-2 and TRBJ1-2; 9 bases map to TRBD1. Germline CDR1 is LGHNA and CDR2 is YNFKEQ. V gave up 4 bases and J gave up 8 bases; unmatched junction bases: 8. The CDR3 runs to 14 residues. DNA of the CDR3: TGTGCCAGCAGCCTAGGAACAGGGGGCGAAGGCTACACCTTC. Its translation: CASSLGTGGEGYTF.

The chain links TRBV19 to TRBJ1-2; a possible D gene is TRBD1 (5 bases). Germline CDR1 is LNHDA and CDR2 is SQIVND (reference sequence). CDR3 size: 15 residues. The V and J ends lost 7 bases and 1 base respectively, with 16 bases between them. The CDR3 DNA reads TGTGCCAGTATGGGGGACGGCTACTTTAACTATGGCTACACCTTC. It translates to CASMGDGYFNYGYTF.

This chain connects TRBV5-5 to TRBJ1-2; D is ambiguous. Germline CDR1 and CDR2: SGHKS and YYEKEE (reference sequence). The CDR3 runs to 11 residues. V lost 4 bases, J lost 6 bases, and 7 bases lay in between. The CDR3 spells CASSLGHGYTF. The CDR3 nucleotides are TGTGCCAGCAGCCTCGGTCATGGCTACACCTTC.

This clone was picked up one time. This chain links TRBV13 with TRBJ2-5; no clear D gene. V dropped 5 bases and J dropped 2 bases, with 6 bases sitting between them. This CDR3 comprises 12 residues. Germline V gene data show CDR1 as PRHDT and CDR2 as FYEKMQ (reference sequence). The CDR3 spells CASSHVQETQYF. As DNA, the CDR3 is TGTGCCAGCAGCCACGTACAAGAGACCCAGTACTTC.

The chain joins TRBV5-1 to TRBJ2-7, with unresolved D. Trimming shortened V by 4 bases and J by 0 bases, and 8 bases separated the two germline ends. The CDR3 loop spans 13 amino acids. Looked up from germline, CDR1 is SGHRS and CDR2 is YFSETQ. CDR3 protein: CASSPDTSYEQYF. DNA for the CDR3: TGCGCCAGCAGCCCAGACACCTCCTACGAGCAGTACTTC.

In this sample, this clone turned up once. CDR3 sequence reads: CASRLLAGGNEQFF. CDR3 DNA: TGTGCCAGCAGGTTGTTAGCGGGGGGCAATGAGCAGTTCTTC. The rearrangement joins TRBV27 to TRBJ2-1; 10 positions match TRBD2. The CDR3 is made up of 14 amino acids. J gave up 6 bases and V 6 bases, and 5 bases lay outside the gene matches. Per germline, CDR1 MNHEY and CDR2 SMNVEV (reference sequence).

The gene calls are TRBV5-4 and TRBJ2-7; possible D gene TRBD2, 6 bases. The CDR3 is 15 amino acids. In germline, CDR1 is SGHNT, CDR2 YYREEE (reference sequence). Deletions cut 4 bases from V and 0 bases from J, with 14 bases between. CDR3 protein: CASSGGTALSYEQYF. The CDR3 DNA sequence: TGTGCCAGCAGCGGCGGGACTGCCCTCTCCTACGAGCAGTACTTC. Looking up the rest from reference TRBV5-4 and TRBJ2-7 gives the full variable domain: ETGVTQSPTHLIKTRGQQVTLRCSSQSGHNTVSWYQQALGQGPQFIFQYYREEENGRGNFPPRFSGLQFPNYSSELNVNALELDDSALYLCASSGGTALSYEQYFGPGTRLTVT.

This clone was counted a single time. CDR3 nucleotides: TGTGCCAGCAGCGTTACAGATACGCAGTATTTT. This gives the protein CASSVTDTQYF. The gene calls are TRBV7-8 and TRBJ2-3; no reliable D call. The CDR3 sequence is 11 residues long. The germline V and J ends were trimmed by 5 bases and 3 bases, with 3 bases remaining between them. Germline V lookup: CDR1 SGHVS, CDR2 FQNEAQ.

DNA for the CDR3: TGTGCCTGGAGTGTACCAGGACAGGGTCATCAGCCCCAGCATTTT. It encodes CAWSVPGQGHQPQHF. The chain couples TRBV30 to TRBJ1-5; TRBD1 aligns across 8 bases. CDR3 size: 15 residues. V was clipped by 0 bases and J by 5 bases; unmatched bases: 6. Per germline, CDR1 GTSNPN and CDR2 SVGIG (reference sequence).

This chain links TRBV10-2 with TRBJ1-3; D call uncertain. Trimming took 3 bases from V and 7 from J, leaving 13 bases between them. The V gene's germline CDR1 is WSHSY and CDR2 SAAADI. This CDR3 is built from 14 residues. For the CDR3, the DNA is TGCGCCAGCAGTGACGTCAGTACGAGGAACACCATATATTTT. Encoded protein: CASSDVSTRNTIYF.

The chain employs TRBV28 and TRBJ1-1, with D unclear. This CDR3 has 14 amino acids. The germline V gene encodes CDR1 MDHEN and CDR2 SYDVKM. V was shortened by 3 bases and J by 0 bases, with 8 bases between the two germline ends. The CDR3 DNA reads TGTGCCAGCAGTTTCAGTGATATGAACACTGAAGCTTTCTTT. Translated, it gives CASSFSDMNTEAFF.

Concerning this clone: Other DNA sequences of this sample code for an identical CDR3. The chain combines TRBV4-3 with TRBJ2-2; the match to TRBD2 covers 9 bases. There are 15 residues in the CDR3. Germline CDR1 LGHNA, CDR2 YSLEER. The ends lost 4 bases at V and 4 bases at J; junction bases unmatched: 4. This CDR3 reads CASSPGLAFTGELFF. In DNA, the CDR3 is TGCGCCAGCAGCCCTGGACTAGCGTTCACCGGGGAGCTGTTTTTT.

Only one count was recorded for this clone. The rearrangement links TRBV10-3 to TRBJ1-4, with D uncertain. The V end was cut by 3 bases, the J end by 12 bases, with 11 bases between. This CDR3 is built from 12 residues. Germline V gene sequence: CDR1 ENHRY, CDR2 SYGVKD. This chain's CDR3 is CAISEAGWQLFF. CDR3 coding DNA: TGTGCCATCAGTGAAGCGGGGTGGCAACTGTTTTTT.

To note about this clone: Distinct nucleotide sequences in the sample also encode this CDR3. CDR3 sequence reads: CASSQVLAGKETQYF. DNA for the CDR3: TGCGCCAGCAGCCAAGTATTGGCCGGGAAAGAGACCCAGTACTTC. The chain links TRBV4-1 to TRBJ2-5, with D tentatively TRBD2 (5 bases). V was shortened by 1 base and J by 3 bases, with 12 bases between the two germline ends. Per the germline V gene, CDR1 is MGHRA and CDR2 is YSYEKL. The CDR3 is 15 residues long.